This passage covers 8 T cell receptor beta chains from one sample sequenced in a study of blood T cell repertoires in COVID-19. Method: immunoSEQ multiplex PCR; TCRdb's copy keeps in-frame clones and lacks some. The sample records approximately 250,000 clones, about 85% being singletons. The sample consisted of peripheral blood. Every receptor here comes from a man in his fifties or sixties with acute or convalescent COVID-19.

The chain recombines TRBV12-3 or TRBV12-4 with TRBJ1-4; D perhaps matches TRBD1 (5 bases). This CDR3 has 12 amino acids. Trimming took off 4 bases at V and 8 bases at J, with 8 bases between the two ends. CDR3 sequence: CASSSREEKLFF. The CDR3 nucleotides read TGTGCCAGCAGTTCCAGGGAAGAAAAACTGTTTTTT.

The chain has TRBV29-1 and TRBJ1-3; possible D gene TRBD1, 6 bases. V lost 7 bases and J lost 1, with 17 bases in between. Per germline, CDR1 SQVTM and CDR2 ANQGSEA. The CDR3 spans 15 residues. The CDR3: CSAERAGVSGNTIYF. CDR3 DNA: TGCAGCGCCGAAAGGGCAGGGGTATCTGGAAACACCATATATTTT.

The chain couples TRBV7-3 to TRBJ2-3, with D tentatively TRBD1 (5 bases). Deletions cut 5 bases from V and 0 bases from J, with 12 bases between. The CDR3 extends over 15 amino acids. Germline CDR1 SGHTA, CDR2 FQGTGA. The CDR3 DNA reads as TGTGCCAGCAGCCAGACAGAATCTAGCACAGATACGCAGTATTTT. As protein: CASSQTESSTDTQYF.

V is TRBV29-1 and J is TRBJ2-5, with D maybe TRBD2 (7 bases). This CDR3 region has 15 residues. The ends were cut back, 6 bases at V and 0 bases at J, with 17 bases in the middle. Germline V gene sequence: CDR1 SQVTM, CDR2 ANQGSEA. The chain's CDR3 is CSVRKGGGYQETQYF. The CDR3 bases are TGCAGCGTCCGGAAGGGAGGGGGTTACCAAGAGACCCAGTACTTC.

This sequence joins TRBV7-9 and TRBJ1-2, with 7 bases identical to TRBD1. The junction had 2 bases not matched to a gene; V was cut back by 0 bases and J by 4 bases. Germline CDR1 and CDR2: SEHNR and FQNEAQ (reference sequence). The length of the CDR3 is 14 residues. The CDR3 sequence is CASSLASGGYGYTF. The CDR3 nucleotides read TGTGCCAGCAGCTTAGCGTCAGGGGGCTATGGCTACACCTTC.

The chain is built from TRBV19 and TRBJ2-2; the D is unclear. The length of the CDR3 is 19 residues. V lost 0 bases, J lost 0 bases, and 17 bases lay in between. Germline CDR1 and CDR2: LNHDA and SQIVND (reference sequence). The CDR3 coding sequence is TGTGCCAGTAGTATAGATCACAGTAAAGCCCGCGCGAACACCGGGGAGCTGTTTTTT. It is translated as CASSIDHSKARANTGELFF.

The chain uses TRBV5-4 and TRBJ2-5; weak D call: TRBD1 (6 bases). The CDR3 contains 14 residues. V lost 2 bases and J lost 2, with 10 bases in between. The germline V gene encodes CDR1 SGHNT and CDR2 YYREEE (reference sequence). This chain's CDR3 is CASSFRGRQETQYF. The CDR3 DNA reads as TGTGCCAGCAGCTTCAGGGGACGGCAAGAGACCCAGTACTTC.

This chain joins TRBV2 and TRBJ2-3; D not certain. V was trimmed by 4 bases and J by 4 bases, leaving 6 bases between them. The CDR3 has 12 amino acids. Germline-derived CDR1 and CDR2 are SNHLY and FYNNEI. The CDR3 region has the DNA TGTGCCAGCAGTGTAATCCCAGATACGCAGTATTTT. It codes for CASSVIPDTQYF.